The rows below give T cell receptor beta chains drawn from one sample of a study of blood T cell repertoires in COVID-19. The data were produced by immunoSEQ multiplex PCR, yet TCRdb's version contains in-frame clones alone and is incomplete. The sample comprises 75,000 to 90,000 clones, around 82% of which are singletons, and about a third rests with the top ten. Sequencing input: peripheral blood. The receptors here all came from a man between 60 and 75 years old with COVID-19, enrolled during active disease. CDR3s include the opening cysteine and the closing phenylalanine or tryptophan. Fields, in order: V gene, clone size, J gene, CDR3 protein. Clone size is given for some rows only: seen once, a few or many times, or a class if the clone is expanded.

TRBV7-3,NA,TRBJ2-1,CASSLFSSGSYNEQFF
TRBV11-3,NA,TRBJ2-3,CASSLRQGAGDTQYF
TRBV6-5,NA,TRBJ1-2,CASRYTGGADYGYTF
TRBV6-5,once,TRBJ2-3,CASSYDRVKDTQYF
TRBV5-8,NA,TRBJ2-1,CASRRTGNSYNEQFF
TRBV20-1,NA,TRBJ2-3,CSASYGLAGDSDTQYF
TRBV7-2,NA,TRBJ1-2,CASSFYRASGYTF
TRBV20-1,many,TRBJ2-7,CSAQTDYEQYF
TRBV7-2,NA,TRBJ2-5,CASSPGGGTQETQYF
TRBV29-1,NA,TRBJ2-1,CSVEDLKMPMSEQFF
TRBV4-2,NA,TRBJ1-6,CASSQVGTGGGNSPLHF
TRBV5-6,few,TRBJ1-6,CASSPDRGSPLHF
TRBV7-9,NA,TRBJ1-5,CASSFAAGGGLGPGQPQHF
TRBV7-2,NA,TRBJ2-1,CASSLGLPGDNEQFF
TRBV7-9,NA,TRBJ2-7,CASSFGGEEQYF
TRBV9,NA,TRBJ2-3,CASSLRGGPTDTQYF
TRBV6-5,NA,TRBJ1-1,CASNSGGFGTEAFF
TRBV27,NA,TRBJ2-7,CASRERLAGAYEQYF
TRBV12-3/TRBV12-4,NA,TRBJ1-1,CASSLVGGEAFF
TRBV7-9,NA,TRBJ2-2,CASSLEGTHTGELFF
TRBV6-5,NA,TRBJ1-1,CASTARGGKRAEAFF
TRBV24-1,NA,TRBJ2-1,CATSDGQINNEQFF
TRBV3-1/TRBV3-2,NA,TRBJ1-2,CASSPSGYGYTF
TRBV28,NA,TRBJ1-1,CASSFRGFGNTEAFF
TRBV7-2,NA,TRBJ1-2,CASTETGGYGYTF
TRBV5-1,few,TRBJ2-1,CASSLVATIYNEQFF
TRBV4-2,NA,TRBJ2-7,CASSQSTGEQYF
TRBV6-5,once,TRBJ2-7,CASSPPGLLYEQYF
TRBV11-2,NA,TRBJ1-2,CASSLTANYGYTF
TRBV7-6,NA,TRBJ2-1,CASSPGQGNYNEQFF
TRBV5-1,NA,TRBJ2-2,CASSLSGFTGELFF
TRBV12-3/TRBV12-4,NA,TRBJ2-3,CASNIPGTDTQYF
TRBV2,NA,TRBJ2-1,CASSVVGHEQFF
TRBV11-3,NA,TRBJ2-2,CASSYNIFSGQTGELFF
TRBV3-1/TRBV3-2,NA,TRBJ1-1,CASSQLWAGSTEAFF
TRBV6-5,NA,TRBJ1-2,CASSYPEGDGYTF
TRBV4-3,once,TRBJ2-3,CASSQGGSTLDTQYF
TRBV12-3/TRBV12-4,few,TRBJ1-6,CASSLPGGPLHF
TRBV2,NA,TRBJ1-5,CASSAGGFDQPQHF
TRBV19,NA,TRBJ1-1,CASSKPDRANTEAFF
TRBV5-1,NA,TRBJ1-1,CASQPGQGFFNTEAFF
TRBV7-9,NA,TRBJ2-3,CASSPGGAVGADTQYF
TRBV6-5,hyperexpanded,TRBJ2-1,CASSYRRDNEQFF
TRBV5-5,once,TRBJ2-2,CASSLDWGVTGELFF
TRBV20-1,NA,TRBJ1-2,CSARQDRGYTF
TRBV11-1,NA,TRBJ1-4,CASSFSDPTLHEKLFF
TRBV25-1,NA,TRBJ1-6,CASSESGRGNSPLHF
TRBV2,NA,TRBJ2-5,CASIPLAGGPETQYF
TRBV19,NA,TRBJ2-1,CASSRGMVAGGYNEQFF
TRBV15,once,TRBJ2-6,CATSTRQGAGANVLTF
TRBV25-1,NA,TRBJ1-2,CASSARNTGVRPYGYTF